This T cell receptor (beta chain) was identified during a study of blood T cell repertoires in COVID-19. Study details: PBMCs, B-cell-depleted T cells, or T cells were the source of the cDNA or gDNA that made up the material.

The ends lost 0 bases at V and 3 bases at J; junction bases unmatched: 1. Looked up from germline, CDR1 is MNHNS and CDR2 is SASEGT. The CDR3 covers 15 residues. The authors' processing: Estimation of nucleated cell counts relied on the amplification of reference gene primers. TCRdb's copy holds only in-frame clones and misses some; the assay was immunoSEQ multiplex PCR. D and trimming were read from the DNA, whereas the V and J calls and clone size are those reported in that table. Of 120,000 to 150,000 clones listed, roughly nine tenths are singletons. The chain couples TRBV6-1 to TRBJ1-5; 8 bases agree with TRBD1. The sample comprised peripheral blood. The source of this sequence is a human donor in a cohort sampled during active COVID-19. CDR3 sequence: CASSEAGQVNQPQHF. The CDR3 DNA follows: TGTGCCAGCAGTGAAGCGGGACAGGTCAATCAGCCCCAGCATTTT.